Included here is one T cell receptor (beta chain) sequence, with context. Its target is unknown. This entry is derived from a study of blood T cells in healthy people across ages. Study-level findings and limits: Higher diversity and more naive CD4+ cells were features of long-lived donors, compared to aged donors. Age brought a roughly linear fall in TCR beta diversity measured per million T cells.

Donor samples were obtained from healthy Caucasian individuals from Russia, aged about 6 to 100. Through a sample-barcoded 5' primer and a J-beta primer mix, a second PCR was run for about 7 to 12 cycles. A minimum of 2.5 million CDR3-containing paired-end reads was obtained for each sample. TCRdb re-called the 5' RACE reads through MiXCR, storing one row per CDR3 protein. The sample has about 580,000 distinct CDR3 sequences; under 55% are singletons. The TCR sequence derives from a man older than 75 in good health. The sequenced sample was blood.

The CDR3 DNA sequence: TGCGCCAGCAGCTTGGGCCACGGTATAGCCAAAAACATTCAGTACTTC. As protein: CASSLGHGIAKNIQYF. V is TRBV5-1 and J is TRBJ2-4; unclear D gene. Trimming stripped 0 bases from V and 0 bases from J, with 10 bases between. The CDR3 sequence is 16 residues long. Germline V lookup: CDR1 SGHRS, CDR2 YFSETQ. Together with reference TRBV5-1 and TRBJ2-4, the CDR3 gives the full variable domain: KAGVTQTPRYLIKTRGQQVTLSCSPISGHRSVSWYQQTPGQGLQFLFEYFSETQRNKGNFPGRFSGRQFSNSRSEMNVSTLELGDSALYLCASSLGHGIAKNIQYFGAGTRLSVL.